Listed below are T cell receptor beta chains from one sample, sequenced in a study of T cells expressing NK-cell markers. TCRdb re-called the 5' RACE reads and catalogs CDR3 proteins one per entry, DNA excluded. The record lists 350,000 to 400,000 distinct CDR3 sequences, of which the ten most abundant hold roughly a tenth. The specimen was blood T cells: a sorted CD56 or NKG2C T cell subset, CD4+ or CD8+ T cells, or bulk PBMC T cells (not recorded which). The receptors come from a woman aged 50 to 60 in good health. Both conserved end residues are part of each CDR3. Each record gives: V gene, CDR3 length, J gene, CDR3 protein.

>TRBV5-1|16|TRBJ2-1
CASSPPHDSGNNEQFF
>TRBV29-1|14|TRBJ2-7
CSFIGQGASYEQYF
>TRBV12-3/TRBV12-4|12|TRBJ1-5
CASTFSNQPQHF
>TRBV19|14|TRBJ2-5
CASSSARRVETQYF
>TRBV5-8|16|TRBJ1-2
CASSNTRGSLIYGYTF
>TRBV5-1|16|TRBJ2-1
CASKELAGGGYNEQFF
>TRBV5-1|17|TRBJ2-1
CASSLVPRSSFYNEQFF
>TRBV6-1|14|TRBJ1-1
CASSEASLNTEAFF
>TRBV3-1|15|TRBJ1-5
CASSPRAAGNQPQHF
>TRBV9|15|TRBJ2-1
CASSQASGSYNEQFF
>TRBV29-1|13|TRBJ2-7
CSVAHPKPYEQYF
>TRBV4-1|11|TRBJ2-5
CASSQTRTQYF
>TRBV7-8|18|TRBJ2-7
CASSLPPSGRAWAYEQYF
>TRBV5-1|16|TRBJ1-6
CASSLGTGDFNSPLHF
>TRBV2|13|TRBJ2-5
CASSPRGLEAQYF
>TRBV5-1|17|TRBJ2-1
CASSPGVTSTSLREQFF
>TRBV9|13|TRBJ1-1
CASSPRTGSGAFF
>TRBV4-1|14|TRBJ2-3
CASSQGLGGDTQYF
>TRBV20-1|17|TRBJ2-3
CSALPAASGRAMSTQYF
>TRBV5-1|16|TRBJ1-1
CASSLQRARLRTEAFF
>TRBV24-1|11|TRBJ2-1
CAKGGANEQFF
>TRBV3-1|14|TRBJ2-1
CASSQDLLSNEQFF
>TRBV19|14|TRBJ2-5
CASSRRGPGETQYF
>TRBV5-1|13|TRBJ2-5
CASSFKAQETQYF
>TRBV7-8|16|TRBJ2-2
CASSRGTGANTGELFF
>TRBV6-1|18|TRBJ2-1
CASRNPPPGSISYNEQFF
>TRBV28|14|TRBJ1-5
CASRSTGNNQPQHF
>TRBV30|13|TRBJ1-1
CAWNIQEGTEAFF
>TRBV20-1|15|TRBJ2-5
CSARGRRGFGETQYF
>TRBV27|14|TRBJ2-1
CASSLSLAINEQFF
>TRBV3-1|15|TRBJ2-1
CASSQADYRYNEQFF
>TRBV5-1|14|TRBJ2-7
CASSPDLRNYEQYF
>TRBV20-1|17|TRBJ2-6
CSARDLLAPTGANVLTF
>TRBV27|19|TRBJ2-5
CASSFSLTGGGQYQETQYF
>TRBV6-1|13|TRBJ2-1
CASLVGGLNEQFF
>TRBV11-2|15|TRBJ2-6
CASNPGVAGANVLTF
>TRBV3-1|16|TRBJ2-1
CASSRRPGYSYNEQFF
>TRBV12-3/TRBV12-4|16|TRBJ2-3
CASSFGLAGRTDTQYF
>TRBV5-1|13|TRBJ2-1
CASGTRIKNEQFF
>TRBV5-1|16|TRBJ2-3
CASSLGLGRSTDTQYF
>TRBV5-1|15|TRBJ2-3
CASSKGTDSTDTQYF
>TRBV6-6|14|TRBJ2-7
CASTSGLISYEQYF
>TRBV19|13|TRBJ2-3
CASSTGHTDTQYF
>TRBV12-3/TRBV12-4|16|TRBJ1-1
CASSLDKWVMNTEAFF
>TRBV2|14|TRBJ2-1
CASRGLAGAFEQFF
>TRBV5-1|15|TRBJ2-7
CASSLVGGGTYEQYF
>TRBV19|15|TRBJ2-7
CASSVLVFSSYEQYF
>TRBV5-1|16|TRBJ1-1
CASSLGVNSRSTEAFF